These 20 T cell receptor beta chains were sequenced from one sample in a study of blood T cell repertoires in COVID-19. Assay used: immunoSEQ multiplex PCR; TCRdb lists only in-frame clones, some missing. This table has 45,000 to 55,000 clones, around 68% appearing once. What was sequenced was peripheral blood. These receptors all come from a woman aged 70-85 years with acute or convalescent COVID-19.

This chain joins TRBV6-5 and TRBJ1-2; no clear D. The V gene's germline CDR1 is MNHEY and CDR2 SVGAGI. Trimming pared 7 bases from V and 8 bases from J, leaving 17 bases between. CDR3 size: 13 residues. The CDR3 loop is CASTFNPHTGYTF. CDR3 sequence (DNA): TGTGCCAGCACCTTTAACCCTCACACCGGCTACACCTTC.

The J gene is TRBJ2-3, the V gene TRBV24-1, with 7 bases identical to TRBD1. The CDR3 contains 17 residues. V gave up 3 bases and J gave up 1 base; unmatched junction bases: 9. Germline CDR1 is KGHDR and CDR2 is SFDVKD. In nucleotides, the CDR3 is TGTGCCACCAGTGATGATACCAGGGGGAGAGGCACAGATACGCAGTATTTT. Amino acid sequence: CATSDDTRGRGTDTQYF.

CDR3 sequence reads: CASSLAGKQPQHF. The CDR3 region has the DNA TGTGCCAGCAGTTTAGCGGGGAAACAGCCCCAGCATTTT. This rearrangement joins TRBV27 to TRBJ1-5; D remains ambiguous. This CDR3 is built from 13 residues. Germline CDR1 reads MNHEY; CDR2 reads SMNVEV (reference sequence). Trimming removed 2 bases at V and 7 bases at J, with 9 bases between.

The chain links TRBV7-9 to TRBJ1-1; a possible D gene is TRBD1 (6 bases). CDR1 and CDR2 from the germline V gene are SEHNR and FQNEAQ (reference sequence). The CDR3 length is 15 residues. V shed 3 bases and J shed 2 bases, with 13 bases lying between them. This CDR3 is CASSFKAGVNTEAFF. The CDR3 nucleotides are TGTGCCAGCAGCTTTAAGGCAGGGGTAAACACTGAAGCTTTCTTT.

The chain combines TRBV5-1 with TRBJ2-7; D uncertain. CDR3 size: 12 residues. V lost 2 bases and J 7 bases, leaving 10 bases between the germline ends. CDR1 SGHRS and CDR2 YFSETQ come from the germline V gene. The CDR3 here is CASSFDQAEQYF. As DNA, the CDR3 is TGCGCCAGCAGCTTCGACCAGGCGGAGCAGTACTTC. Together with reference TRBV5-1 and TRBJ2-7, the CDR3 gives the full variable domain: KAGVTQTPRYLIKTRGQQVTLSCSPISGHRSVSWYQQTPGQGLQFLFEYFSETQRNKGNFPGRFSGRQFSNSRSEMNVSTLELGDSALYLCASSFDQAEQYFGPGTRLTVT.

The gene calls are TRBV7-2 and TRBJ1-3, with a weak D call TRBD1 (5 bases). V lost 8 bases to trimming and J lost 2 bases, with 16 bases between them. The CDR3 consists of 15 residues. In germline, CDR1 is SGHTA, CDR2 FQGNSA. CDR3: CASASSGLPGNTIYF. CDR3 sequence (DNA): TGTGCCAGCGCCTCCTCAGGGTTGCCTGGAAACACCATATATTTT.

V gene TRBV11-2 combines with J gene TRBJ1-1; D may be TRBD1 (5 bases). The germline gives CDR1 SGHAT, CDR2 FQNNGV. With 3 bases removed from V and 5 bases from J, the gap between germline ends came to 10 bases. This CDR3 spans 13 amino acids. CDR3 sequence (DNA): TGTGCCAGCAGCTTTACGGGGGAAACTGAAGCTTTCTTT. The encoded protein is CASSFTGETEAFF.

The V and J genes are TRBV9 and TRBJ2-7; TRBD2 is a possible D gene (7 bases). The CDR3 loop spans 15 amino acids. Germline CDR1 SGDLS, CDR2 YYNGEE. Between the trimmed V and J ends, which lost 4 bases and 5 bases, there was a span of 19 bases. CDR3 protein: CASSSLGGAGDEQYF. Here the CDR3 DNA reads TGTGCCAGCAGCTCTCTAGGGGGGGCGGGCGACGAGCAGTACTTC.

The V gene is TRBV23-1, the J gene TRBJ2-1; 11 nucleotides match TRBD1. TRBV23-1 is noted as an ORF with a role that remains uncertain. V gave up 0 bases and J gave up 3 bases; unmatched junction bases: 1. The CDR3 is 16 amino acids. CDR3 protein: CASSQSGTGGYNEQFF. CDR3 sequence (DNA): TGCGCCAGCAGTCAATCCGGGACAGGGGGCTACAATGAGCAGTTCTTC.

The CDR3 region is CASSPPGLNTEAFF. The CDR3, as DNA: TGTGCCAGCTCACCACCCGGTCTTAACACTGAAGCTTTCTTT. The rearrangement uses TRBV18 and TRBJ1-1; D not certain. The ends were cut back, 0 bases at V and 2 bases at J, with 7 bases in the middle. CDR3 length: 14 amino acids. Germline lookup yields CDR1 KGHSH and CDR2 LQKENI.

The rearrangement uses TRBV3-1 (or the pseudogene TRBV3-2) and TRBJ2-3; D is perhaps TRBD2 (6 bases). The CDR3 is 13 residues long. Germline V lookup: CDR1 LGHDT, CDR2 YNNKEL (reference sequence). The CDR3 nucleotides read TGTGCTTCGCGGGGTAGCAGCACAGATACGCAGTATTTT. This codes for CASRGSSTDTQYF.

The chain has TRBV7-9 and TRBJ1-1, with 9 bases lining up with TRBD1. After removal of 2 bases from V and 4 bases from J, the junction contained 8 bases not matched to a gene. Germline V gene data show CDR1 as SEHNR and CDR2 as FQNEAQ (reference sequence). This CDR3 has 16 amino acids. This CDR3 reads CASSLSPGQGFTEAFF. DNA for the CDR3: TGTGCCAGCAGCTTAAGTCCCGGACAGGGGTTCACTGAAGCTTTCTTT.

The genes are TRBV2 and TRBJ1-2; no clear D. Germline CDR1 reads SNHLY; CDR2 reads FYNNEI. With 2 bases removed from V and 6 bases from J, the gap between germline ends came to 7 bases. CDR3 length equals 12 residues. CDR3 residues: CASSELTDGYTF. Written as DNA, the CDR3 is TGTGCCAGCAGTGAACTAACCGATGGCTACACCTTC.

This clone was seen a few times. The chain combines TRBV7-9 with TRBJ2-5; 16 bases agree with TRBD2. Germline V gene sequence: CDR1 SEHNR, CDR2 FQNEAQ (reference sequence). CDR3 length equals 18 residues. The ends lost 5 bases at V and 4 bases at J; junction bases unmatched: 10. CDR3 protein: CASSPGLAGGRLSETQYF. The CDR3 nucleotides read TGTGCCAGCAGCCCGGGACTAGCGGGGGGGCGATTATCAGAGACCCAGTACTTC.

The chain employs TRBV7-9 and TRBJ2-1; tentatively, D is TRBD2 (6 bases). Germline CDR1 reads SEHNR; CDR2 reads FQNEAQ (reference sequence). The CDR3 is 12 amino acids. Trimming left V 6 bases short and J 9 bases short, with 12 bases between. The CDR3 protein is CASSSPGGEQFF. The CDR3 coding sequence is TGTGCCAGCAGTTCCCCCGGGGGTGAGCAGTTCTTC. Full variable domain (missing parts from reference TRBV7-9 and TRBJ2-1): DTGVSQNPRHKITKRGQNVTFRCDPISEHNRLYWYRQTLGQGPEFLTYFQNEAQLEKSRLLSDRFSAERPKGSFSTLEIQRTEQGDSAMYLCASSSPGGEQFFGPGTRLTVL.

The CDR3 protein is CASSPPAGQGSEKLFF. The CDR3 DNA is TGTGCCAGCTCACCACCGGCGGGACAGGGTAGCGAAAAACTGTTTTTT. The chain employs TRBV18 and TRBJ1-4; TRBD1 agrees at 9 bases. The CDR3 has 16 residues. Losses at the gene ends were 0 bases for V and 8 bases for J; bases not matched to a gene: 7. Germline V gene sequence: CDR1 KGHSH, CDR2 LQKENI.

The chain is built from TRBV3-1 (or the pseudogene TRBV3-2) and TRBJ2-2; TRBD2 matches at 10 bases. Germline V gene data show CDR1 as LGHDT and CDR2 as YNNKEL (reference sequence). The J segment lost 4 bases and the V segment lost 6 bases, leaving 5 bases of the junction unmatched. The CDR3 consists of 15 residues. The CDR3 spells CASSTWTSGTGELFF. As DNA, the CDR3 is TGTGCCAGCAGTACTTGGACTAGCGGCACCGGGGAGCTGTTTTTT.

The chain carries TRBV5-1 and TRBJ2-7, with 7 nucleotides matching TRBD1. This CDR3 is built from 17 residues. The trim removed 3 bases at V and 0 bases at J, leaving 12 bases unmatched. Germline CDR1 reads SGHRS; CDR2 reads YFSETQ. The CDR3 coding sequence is TGCGCCAGCAGCTCTCCGGGACAGTCTCTTTTCTCCTACGAGCAGTACTTC. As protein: CASSSPGQSLFSYEQYF.

This chain's CDR3 is CASSIGQNTEAFF. DNA for the CDR3: TGTGCCAGTAGTATAGGGCAGAACACTGAAGCTTTCTTT. The V call is TRBV19, the J call TRBJ1-1; D gene ambiguous. The CDR3 sequence is 13 residues long. Trimming removed 1 base from V and 1 base from J, with 4 bases in between. Germline V CDR1 and CDR2: LNHDA, SQIVND (reference sequence).

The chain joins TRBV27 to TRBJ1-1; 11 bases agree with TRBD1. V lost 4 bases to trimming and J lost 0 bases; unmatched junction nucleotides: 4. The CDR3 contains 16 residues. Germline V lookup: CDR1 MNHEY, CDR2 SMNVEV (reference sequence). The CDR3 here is CASSSWTGGLNTEAFF. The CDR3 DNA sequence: TGTGCCAGCAGTTCTTGGACAGGGGGCCTGAACACTGAAGCTTTCTTT.